The clone carrying this T cell receptor beta chain came up once. A read error may produce the germline difference seen at one junction end. CDR1 is MNHNY, CDR2 SVGAGI, per germline (reference sequence). This CDR3 comprises 15 residues. The method was immunoSEQ multiplex PCR; TCRdb's version includes in-frame clones alone and lacks a portion of them. The sample gives some 85,000 clones, around 94% of which show up once; 0.39% is in the top ten. The entry originates in a study of technical replicates of blood from a handful of donors. The chain carries TRBV6-6 and TRBJ2-7; D ambiguous. This TCR was recovered from a human donor in good health. Input material: T cells isolated from PBMCs. The CDR3 DNA is TGTGCCAGCAGTCACTCCTGGAGAGTAGAAAACGAGCAGTACTTC. It translates to CASSHSWRVENEQYF.